This TCR beta chain was identified during a study of T cell repertoires in cytomegalovirus infection (dated by TCRdb to between 2018 and 2021). With regard to the full study: Peptide stimulations targeted recently identified HLA-C-restricted CMV epitopes, whose presentation resists viral immunomodulation, together with well-studied HLA-B-restricted epitopes. Donor HLA type was relevant to the analysis, as public TCR beta signatures indicated carriage of CMV infection together with the matching HLA type.

Instrument on record: Illumina HiSeq 1500. TCRdb reworked the public reads: Q25 trimming with fastp, MiXCR clone assembly, productive beta chains retained. Every entry covers one CDR3 protein and lists the most common genes and DNA from its rows. The sample yields 800,000 to 950,000 distinct CDR3 sequences; about 33% were counted once. The ten largest clones add up to around 12% of the sample. The CDR3, cysteine through phenylalanine, is 17 amino acids long. The CDR3 DNA has 51 bases and is translated from base 1. The CDR1 and CDR2 encoded by the germline V gene are SGHRS and YFSETQ. V lost 0 bases and J lost 0 bases; the stretch between them is 12 bases long. General conclusions and limits of the study: In the ex vivo response, HLA-C-restricted CMV-specific TCR beta clonotypes were dominant, and in two of eight donors the single most frequent clonotype came from this HLA-C-restricted group. Carriers of CMV infection plus the relevant HLA type were discriminated by the cumulative frequency of public TCR beta family members in the study cohort and in an independent roughly 370-donor cohort.

According to the study, the label for this sample's treatment or condition signals: in vitro stimulation with specific CMV peptide epitopes to enrich CMV-specific T cells. A remark on this clonotype: Its antigen specificity is not known. No much larger clone exists at a distance of one base, and base qualities are not known.

Specimen: cultured CD8+ T cells from PBMCs, collected from culture after CMV antigen stimulation. This sequence was found in a human donor in good health (CMV status not recorded). Some clones in this sample may be carry-over from other donors' samples. Rearrangement joined TRBV5-1 to TRBJ2-2; no confident D gene assignment can be made. The CDR3 loop reads CASSLAPRFANTGELFF. At the DNA level, the sequence is TGCGCCAGCAGCTTGGCTCCGCGGTTCGCGAACACCGGGGAGCTGTTTTTT.